These 8 T cell receptor beta chains were all obtained from the same sample, sequenced in a study of T cell clonality in common variable immunodeficiency (dated by TCRdb to between 2015 and 2016). Summary of the overall study and its limitations: CVID TCRbeta sequences reportedly showed fewer deletions and N-nucleotide insertions and lacked highly modified clones with 13 or more V deletions.

The library was produced with the immunoSEQ multiplex PCR assay. In TCRdb, the immuneACCESS table is reduced to in-frame sequences with V and J assigned. These tables do not hold every clone; where another copy was compared, an unresolved V gene accounts for under half, and the others remain unexplained. In this sample, fewer than 30,000 clones appear, none counted once only. Jointly, the top ten make up less than 35% of the sample. For these TCRs, the target antigens are not known. Sequenced: peripheral blood mononuclear cells. These receptors were collected from a human donor with common variable immunodeficiency.

This clone came up a few times. The CDR3 end lies 3 residues beyond the end of the read and is filled in from the germline J gene. This chain connects TRBV20-1 to TRBJ2-7; D not resolved. V lost 0 bases and J lost 3, with 18 bases in between. CDR3 size: 16 residues. Germline V gives CDR1 DFQATT, CDR2 SNEGSKA (reference sequence). CDR3 sequence reads: CSARDTQGSAIYEQYF. Partial CDR3 DNA: TGCAGTGCTAGAGATACACAAGGAAGCGCAATCTACGAG.

This clone was counted ten times or more. The CDR3 end is not reached by the read, which stops 3 residues before it; the germline J gene fills it in. V and J are TRBV7-2 and TRBJ2-3, with D tentatively TRBD1 (5 bases). CDR3 length: 14 amino acids. CDR1 is SGHTA, CDR2 FQGNSA, per germline. Trimming removed 2 bases from V and 4 bases from J, with 10 bases in between. The CDR3 spells CASSLNQGSDTQYF. The CDR3 DNA, read in part, is TGTGCCAGCAGCTTAAATCAGGGTTCAGATACG.

This clone has just a few counts. The DNA ends 3 residues before the CDR3 does, and the rest of the CDR3 is filled in from the germline J gene. The chain has TRBV7-2 and TRBJ1-2, with unresolved D. The germline V gene encodes CDR1 SGHTA and CDR2 FQGNSA. V was shortened by 6 bases and J by 5 bases, with 13 bases between the two germline ends. This CDR3 has 13 amino acids. CDR3 protein: CASRPIAGYGYTF. The DNA read from the CDR3 is TGTGCCAGCAGACCTATCGCGGGGTATGGC.

In its sample, this clone was seen many times. The read ends 3 residues early relative to the CDR3; the germline J gene fills the gap. V is TRBV4-2 and J is TRBJ2-7; 7 nucleotides line up with TRBD1. V lost 3 bases and J lost 5; bases outside the gene matches: 10. Germline loops: CDR1 LGHNA, CDR2 YNFKEQ. The length of the CDR3 is 15 residues. CDR3 amino acids: CASSQATGQPHEQYF. The CDR3 bases that were read are TGTGCCAGCAGCCAGGCCACGGGACAGCCCCACGAG.

This clone was picked up a small number of times. The read falls 3 residues short of the CDR3 end, and the missing part is taken from the germline J gene. Other DNA sequences in the same sample also yield this CDR3. This chain uses TRBV6-1 with TRBJ2-5, with a weak D call TRBD2 (5 bases). Looked up from germline, CDR1 is MNHNS and CDR2 is SASEGT. The length of the CDR3 is 15 residues. Trimming left V 1 base short and J 5 bases short, with 14 bases between. Partial CDR3 DNA: TGTGCCAGCAGTGAAGTTCTAGCCCCCGGCGAGACC. Amino acids: CASSEVLAPGET. The whole CDR3 sequence is CASSEVLAPGETQYF.

This clone was found a few times. The CDR3 goes on 3 residues after the read ends, and that part is filled in from the germline J gene. Other DNA sequences within the sample encode an identical CDR3. This sequence joins TRBV6-2 or TRBV6-3 and TRBJ2-5; 8 nucleotides agree with TRBD2. The V gene's germline CDR1 is MNHEY and CDR2 SVGEGT. J lost 1 base, V lost 2 bases, and 3 bases had no gene match. CDR3 length: 15 amino acids. The CDR3 sequence: CASSYGTSIQETQYF. The DNA read from the CDR3 is TGTGCCAGCAGTTACGGGACTAGTATCCAAGAGACC.

A note on this clone: The CDR3 extends 3 residues past the end of the read, so its final part is completed from the germline J gene. This chain joins TRBV7-8 and TRBJ2-3; D is perhaps TRBD2 (5 bases). Trimming took 6 bases from V and 0 from J, leaving 10 bases between them. Germline V gene sequence: CDR1 SGHVS, CDR2 FQNEAQ. The CDR3 totals 14 residues. The DNA read from the CDR3 is TGTGCCAGCAGAAGCGGCAGTAGCACAGATACG. Translating it yields CASRSGSSTDT. The entire CDR3 protein is CASRSGSSTDTQYF.

This clone was recorded a few times. The read falls 3 residues short of the CDR3 end, and the missing part is taken from the germline J gene. The genes are TRBV19 and TRBJ2-2; 12 bases fit TRBD1. The V gene's germline CDR1 is LNHDA and CDR2 SQIVND (reference sequence). The CDR3 spans 16 residues. V trimming: 1 base; J trimming: 5 bases; junction bases outside the gene matches: 2. The chain's CDR3 is CASSIGDRGRTGELFF. CDR3 DNA (partial): TGTGCCAGTAGTATAGGGGACAGGGGGCGAACCGGGGAG. The whole variable domain, filled in from reference TRBV19 and TRBJ2-2, reads DGGITQSPKYLFRKEGQNVTLSCEQNLNHDAMYWYRQDPGQGLRLIYYSQIVNDFQKGDIAEGYSVSREKKESFPLTVTSAQKNPTAFYLCASSIGDRGRTGELFFGEGSRLTVL.